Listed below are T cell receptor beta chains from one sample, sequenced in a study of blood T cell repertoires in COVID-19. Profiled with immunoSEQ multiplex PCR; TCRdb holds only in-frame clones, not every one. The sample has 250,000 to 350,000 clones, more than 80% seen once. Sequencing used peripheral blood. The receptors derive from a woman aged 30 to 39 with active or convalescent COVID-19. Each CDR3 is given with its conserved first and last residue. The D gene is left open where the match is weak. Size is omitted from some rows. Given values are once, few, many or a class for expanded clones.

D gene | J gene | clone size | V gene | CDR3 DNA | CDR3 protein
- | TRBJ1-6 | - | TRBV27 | TGTGCCAGCAGTTCACAAGCGAACTCAAATTCACCCCTCCACTTT | CASSSQANSNSPLHF
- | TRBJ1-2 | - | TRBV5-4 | TGTGCCAGCAGCTTGGACAGGGTGGCCTATGGCTACACCTTC | CASSLDRVAYGYTF
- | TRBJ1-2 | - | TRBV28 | TGTGCCAGCAGTTTAGACCCTCAGGGGCACCGCTACACCTTC | CASSLDPQGHRYTF
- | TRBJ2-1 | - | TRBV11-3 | TGTGCCAGCAGCTCCCGAGGGGGATGGAATGAGCAGTTCTTC | CASSSRGGWNEQFF
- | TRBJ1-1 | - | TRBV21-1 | TGTGCCAGCAGTCCAGGGAGGGGGAACACTGAAGCTTTCTTT | CASSPGRGNTEAFF
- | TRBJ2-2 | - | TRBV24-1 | TGTGCCACCAGTGATTTGACGGGGACTCCGGGGGAGCTGTTTTTT | CATSDLTGTPGELFF
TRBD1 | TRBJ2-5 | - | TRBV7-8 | TGTGCCAGCAGCCGACGGACAGGGCACCCCTCCAAGTCGGAGACCCAGTACTTC | CASSRRTGHPSKSETQYF
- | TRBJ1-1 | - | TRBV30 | TGTGCCTCGGGGGGCCTGAACACTGAAGCTTTCTTT | CASGGLNTEAFF
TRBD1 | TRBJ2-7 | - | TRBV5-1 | TGCGCCAGCAGCTTGGCCCCGGACAGGGTAGACGAGCAGTACTTC | CASSLAPDRVDEQYF
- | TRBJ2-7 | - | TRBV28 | TGTGCCAGCAGCCAAACGGGACATTTCCACTACGAGCAGTACTTC | CASSQTGHFHYEQYF
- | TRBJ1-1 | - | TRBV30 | TGTGCCTGGAGTGTAGACAAAGGAACTGAAGCTTTCTTT | CAWSVDKGTEAFF
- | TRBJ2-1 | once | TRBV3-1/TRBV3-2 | TGTGCCAGCAGCCTTCGGACAGGGAGGGATGAGCAGTTCTTC | CASSLRTGRDEQFF
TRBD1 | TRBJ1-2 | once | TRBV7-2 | TGTGCCAGCAGCGAGCGGGACAGGAACTATGGCTACACCTTC | CASSERDRNYGYTF
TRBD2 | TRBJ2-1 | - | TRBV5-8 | TGTGCCAGCAGCTCCGGACTAGCGGGGTGGGGTGAGCAGTTCTTC | CASSSGLAGWGEQFF
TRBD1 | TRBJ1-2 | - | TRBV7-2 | TGTGCCAGCAGCTTAACTCTAACAGGGGGAAGTGGCTACACCTTC | CASSLTLTGGSGYTF
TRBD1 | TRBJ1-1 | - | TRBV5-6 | TGTGCCAGCAGCTCCGGGACAGGGGTAACTGAAGCTTTCTTT | CASSSGTGVTEAFF
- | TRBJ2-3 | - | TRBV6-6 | TGTGCCAGCAGTTCTAGGGGGTCAGATACGCAGTATTTT | CASSSRGSDTQYF
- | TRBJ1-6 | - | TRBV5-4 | TGTGCCAGCAGCTTGGACAGGAAGGTCAATTCACCCCTCCACTTT | CASSLDRKVNSPLHF
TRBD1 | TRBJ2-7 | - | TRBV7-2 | TGTGCCAGCAGCTTCGGGACAGGAGCTTACGAGCAGTACTTC | CASSFGTGAYEQYF
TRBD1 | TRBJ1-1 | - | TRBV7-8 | TGTGCCAGCAGCCCGGGACAGGGGCACACTGAAGCTTTCTTT | CASSPGQGHTEAFF
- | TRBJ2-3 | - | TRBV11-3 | TGTGCCAGCAGCTTAGGGAGGGGATGGGATACGCAGTATTTT | CASSLGRGWDTQYF
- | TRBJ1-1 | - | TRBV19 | TGTGCCAGTAGTATAGCCCGGGGGGTGAACACTGAAGCTTTCTTT | CASSIARGVNTEAFF
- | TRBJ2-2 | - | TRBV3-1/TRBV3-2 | TGTGCCAGCAGCCTAGGGGGGGCCCGAACCGGGGAGCTGTTTTTT | CASSLGGARTGELFF
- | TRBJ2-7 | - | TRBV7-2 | TGTGCCAGCAGCTTTTCTCTAGGGGTTTCCTACGAGCAGTACTTC | CASSFSLGVSYEQYF
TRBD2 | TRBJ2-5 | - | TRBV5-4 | TGTGCCAGCAGCTTGGGGCTAGCGGGGGCAGAGACCCAGTACTTC | CASSLGLAGAETQYF
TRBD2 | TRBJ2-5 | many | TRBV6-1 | TGTGCCAGCAGTGAAGAGGTAGCGGGGGCGCGTGGGGCCCAGTACTTC | CASSEEVAGARGAQYF
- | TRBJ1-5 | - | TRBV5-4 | TGTGCCAGCAGCTGGGGGGGTAATCAGCCCCAGCATTTT | CASSWGGNQPQHF
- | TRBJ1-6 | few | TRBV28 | TGTGCCAGCAGTGAGGCAGGGGATTCACCCCTCCACTTT | CASSEAGDSPLHF
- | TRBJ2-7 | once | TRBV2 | TGTGCCAGCAGGGACAGCGGAGCTTCCTACGAGCAGTACTTC | CASRDSGASYEQYF
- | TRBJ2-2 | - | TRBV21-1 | TGTGCCAGCATGGCAGGGCCCGGGGAGCTGTTTTTT | CASMAGPGELFF
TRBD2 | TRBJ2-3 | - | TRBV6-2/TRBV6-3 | TGTGCCAGCAGTCACAAGTGGGGGGGACCAGATACGCAGTATTTT | CASSHKWGGPDTQYF
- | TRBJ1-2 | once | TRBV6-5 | TGTGCCAGCAGACCTGGACAGTCGGCTGGCTACACCTTC | CASRPGQSAGYTF
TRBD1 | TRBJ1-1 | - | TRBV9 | TGTGCCAGCAGCTTAACAGGGGCGAGGAACACTGAAGCTTTCTTT | CASSLTGARNTEAFF
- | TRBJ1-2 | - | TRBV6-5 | TGTGCCAGCAGTTACTCGTTTGTTCAGTTTGATGGCTACACCTTC | CASSYSFVQFDGYTF
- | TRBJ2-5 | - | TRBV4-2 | TGTGCCAGCAGCCAAGGGGAGTACCAAGAGACCCAGTACTTC | CASSQGEYQETQYF
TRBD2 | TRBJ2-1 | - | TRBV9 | TGTGCCAGCAGCCTGGGACTAGCGGGGGCCACTAACAATGAGCAGTTCTTC | CASSLGLAGATNNEQFF
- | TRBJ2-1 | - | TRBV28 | TGTGCCAGCAGTTTTATGGTGGAGAATGAGCAGTTCTTC | CASSFMVENEQFF
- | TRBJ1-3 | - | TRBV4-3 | TGCGCCAGCAGCCAAGCCGGGACTGCTGGAAACACCATATATTTT | CASSQAGTAGNTIYF
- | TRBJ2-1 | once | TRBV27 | TGTGCCAGCAGTTTAGTAACCCCACGGAATGAGCAGTTCTTC | CASSLVTPRNEQFF
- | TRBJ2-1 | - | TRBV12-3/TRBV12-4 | TGTGCCAGCAGTTCCCAGCGGAACAATGAGCAGTTCTTC | CASSSQRNNEQFF
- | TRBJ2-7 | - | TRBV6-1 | TGTGCCAGCAGTGAAGGGCATTCCCCCTACGAGCAGTACTTC | CASSEGHSPYEQYF
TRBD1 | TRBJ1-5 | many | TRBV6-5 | TGTGCCAGCAGCCACGGGACACAGGGGGGTCAGCCCCAGCATTTT | CASSHGTQGGQPQHF
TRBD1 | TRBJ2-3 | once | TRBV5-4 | TGTGCCAGCAGCTCCGGGACAGGGATTAGGAACACAGATACGCAGTATTTT | CASSSGTGIRNTDTQYF
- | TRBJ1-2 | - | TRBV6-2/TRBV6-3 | TGTGCCAGCAGTTACTCGAAGGGAGGGATCGGATTCTACACCTTC | CASSYSKGGIGFYTF
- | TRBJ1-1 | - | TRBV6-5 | TGTGCCAGCAGTTCGACAGCTAACACTGAAGCTTTCTTT | CASSSTANTEAFF
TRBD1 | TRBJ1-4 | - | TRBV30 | TGTGCCTGGAGTCGGACAGGACGTCAAGATGAAAAACTGTTTTTT | CAWSRTGRQDEKLFF
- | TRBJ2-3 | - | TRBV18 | TGTGCCAGCTCACCAGTACAGGGAATAACAGATACGCAGTATTTT | CASSPVQGITDTQYF
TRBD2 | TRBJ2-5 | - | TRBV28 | TGTGCCAGCAACACCCGGGGGGGGATGGAGACCCAGTACTTC | CASNTRGGMETQYF
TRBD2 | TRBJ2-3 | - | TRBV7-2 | TGTGCCAGCAGCTTAGTAGCGGGGGGCACAGATACGCAGTATTTT | CASSLVAGGTDTQYF
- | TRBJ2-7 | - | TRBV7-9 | TGTGCCAGCAGCCACCCGGGACTCCCGTCGGAGCAGTACTTC | CASSHPGLPSEQYF
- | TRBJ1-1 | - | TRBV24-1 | TGTGCCACCAGATACGGCACTGAAGCTTTCTTT | CATRYGTEAFF
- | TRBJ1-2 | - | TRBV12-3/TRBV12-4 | TGTGCCAGCAGTTTATCGGGGTGGGATGGCTACACCTTC | CASSLSGWDGYTF
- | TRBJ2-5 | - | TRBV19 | TGTGCCAGTAGTATTTCCTTGCAAGAGACCCAGTACTTC | CASSISLQETQYF
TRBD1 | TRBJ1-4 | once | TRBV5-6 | TGTGCCAGCAGCTTGGGGACAGGGGGAAATGAAAAACTGTTTTTT | CASSLGTGGNEKLFF
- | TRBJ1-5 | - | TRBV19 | TGTGCCAGTAGTATCCAGGGGACGTATAGCAATCAGCCCCAGCATTTT | CASSIQGTYSNQPQHF
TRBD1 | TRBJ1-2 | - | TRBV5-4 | TGTGCCAGCAGCGGTCCAGGGGGTGGCTATGGCTACACCTTC | CASSGPGGGYGYTF
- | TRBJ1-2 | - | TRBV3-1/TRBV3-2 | TGTGCCAGCAGCCAAGAGGTCAGGAACTATGGCTACACCTTC | CASSQEVRNYGYTF
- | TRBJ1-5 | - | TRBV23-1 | TGCGCCAGCACCCACCGGACAGGCAATCAGCCCCAGCATTTT | CASTHRTGNQPQHF
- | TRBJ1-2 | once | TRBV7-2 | TGTGCCAGCAGAGATATAGGGGGCTATGGCTACACCTTC | CASRDIGGYGYTF
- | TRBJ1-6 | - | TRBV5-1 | TGCGCCAGCAGCAAAGCCCCAGGGTCGAATAATTCACCCCTCCACTTT | CASSKAPGSNNSPLHF